One and the same sample provided the 5 T cell receptor beta chains below, sequenced in a study of blood T cell repertoires in COVID-19. This table comes from immunoSEQ multiplex PCR, and its TCRdb copy is limited to in-frame clones, with some not included. Counted here are 190,000 or so clones, about 87% occurring once; the ten biggest clones make up around 0.88%. The specimen sequenced was peripheral blood. These TCRs come from a woman aged 18-29 years who had recovered from COVID-19.

This clone was seen more than once but under ten times. V gene TRBV5-1 combines with J gene TRBJ2-5; 14 positions match TRBD2. The V segment lost 4 bases and the J segment 4 bases; nucleotides outside the gene matches: 6. Germline V gene lookup returns CDR1 SGHRS and CDR2 YFSETQ. This CDR3 has 16 amino acids. The CDR3 protein is CASSPGLAGGGETQYF. CDR3 sequence (DNA): TGCGCCAGCAGCCCCGGACTAGCGGGGGGAGGAGAGACCCAGTACTTC. Variable domain in full (rest from reference TRBV5-1 and TRBJ2-5): KAGVTQTPRYLIKTRGQQVTLSCSPISGHRSVSWYQQTPGQGLQFLFEYFSETQRNKGNFPGRFSGRQFSNSRSEMNVSTLELGDSALYLCASSPGLAGGGETQYFGPGTRLLVL.

The chain couples TRBV5-1 to TRBJ2-5; TRBD1 aligns across 12 bases. The CDR3 extends over 18 amino acids. Germline CDR1 and CDR2: SGHRS and YFSETQ. Trimming removed 4 bases from V and 0 bases from J; junction bases left unmatched: 10. The CDR3 DNA reads as TGCGCCAGCAGCCCTGGGACAGGGGGCCTTTGGTACCAAGAGACCCAGTACTTC. Amino acids: CASSPGTGGLWYQETQYF.

The J gene is TRBJ2-5, the V gene TRBV5-4; 12 bases are shared with TRBD2. V was clipped by 3 bases and J by 4 bases; unmatched bases: 13. CDR1 and CDR2 (germline): SGHNT, YYREEE (reference sequence). The CDR3 length is 18 residues. As DNA, the CDR3 is TGTGCCAGCAGCTCCCCCTGGCCGGCTAGCGGGGGGGCAGAGACCCAGTACTTC. Its protein is CASSSPWPASGGAETQYF.

V is TRBV2 and J is TRBJ1-5; D is unresolved. Trimming pared 3 bases from V and 3 bases from J, leaving 9 bases between. The germline V gene encodes CDR1 SNHLY and CDR2 FYNNEI. This CDR3 region has 14 residues. The CDR3 bases are TGTGCCAGCAGTGACGCGAGCCCCAATCAGCCCCAGCATTTT. It encodes CASSDASPNQPQHF.

This chain uses TRBV5-4 with TRBJ1-1, with D possibly TRBD1 on 6 matching bases. The CDR3 totals 15 residues. Looked up from germline, CDR1 is SGHNT and CDR2 is YYREEE (reference sequence). The ends were cut back, 9 bases at V and 1 base at J, with 19 bases in the middle. As DNA, the CDR3 is TGTGCCACCGCTCCAGGGGTTAGTCGGAACACTGAAGCTTTCTTT. Its translation: CATAPGVSRNTEAFF.